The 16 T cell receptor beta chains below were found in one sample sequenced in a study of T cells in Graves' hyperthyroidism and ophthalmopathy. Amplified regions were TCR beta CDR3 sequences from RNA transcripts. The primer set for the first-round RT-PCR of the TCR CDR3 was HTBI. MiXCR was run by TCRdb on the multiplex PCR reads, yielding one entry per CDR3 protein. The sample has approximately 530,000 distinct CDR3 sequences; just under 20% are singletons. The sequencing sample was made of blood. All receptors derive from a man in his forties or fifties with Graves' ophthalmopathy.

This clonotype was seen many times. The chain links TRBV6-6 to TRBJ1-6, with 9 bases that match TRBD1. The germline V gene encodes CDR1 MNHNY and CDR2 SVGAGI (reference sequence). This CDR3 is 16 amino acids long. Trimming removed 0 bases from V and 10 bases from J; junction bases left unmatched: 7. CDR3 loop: CASSYSGQGGDSPLHF. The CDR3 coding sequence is TGTGCCAGCAGTTACTCGGGACAGGGTGGTGACTCACCCCTCCACTTT.

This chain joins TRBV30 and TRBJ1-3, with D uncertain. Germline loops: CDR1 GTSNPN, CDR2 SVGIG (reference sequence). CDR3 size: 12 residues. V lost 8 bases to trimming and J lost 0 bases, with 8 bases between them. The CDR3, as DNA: TGTGCCAAGACCGACTCTGGAAACACCATATATTTT. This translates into CAKTDSGNTIYF.

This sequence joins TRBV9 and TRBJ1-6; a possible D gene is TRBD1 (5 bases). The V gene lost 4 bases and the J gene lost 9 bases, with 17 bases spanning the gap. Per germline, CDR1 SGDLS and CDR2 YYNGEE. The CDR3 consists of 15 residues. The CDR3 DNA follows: TGTGCCAGCAGCCGGGGGGGGGACCTCGGTTCACCCCTCCACTTT. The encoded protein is CASSRGGDLGSPLHF.

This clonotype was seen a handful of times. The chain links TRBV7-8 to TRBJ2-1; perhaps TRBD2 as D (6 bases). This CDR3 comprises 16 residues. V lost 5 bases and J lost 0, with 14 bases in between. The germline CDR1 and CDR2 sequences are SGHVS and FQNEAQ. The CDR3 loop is CASSRRGGASYNEQFF. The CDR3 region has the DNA TGTGCCAGCAGCCGTCGAGGAGGGGCCTCCTACAATGAGCAGTTCTTC. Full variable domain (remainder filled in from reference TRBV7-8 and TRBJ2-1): GAGVSQSPRYKVAKRGQDVALRCDPISGHVSLFWYQQALGQGPEFLTYFQNEAQLDKSGLPSDRFFAERPEGSVSTLKIQRTQQEDSAVYLCASSRRGGASYNEQFFGPGTRLTVL.

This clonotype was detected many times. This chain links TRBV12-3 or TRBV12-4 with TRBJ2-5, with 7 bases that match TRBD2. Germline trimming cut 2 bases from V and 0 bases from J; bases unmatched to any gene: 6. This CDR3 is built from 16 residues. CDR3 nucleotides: TGTGCCAGCAGTTTACGTCCGGGAGGCTACCAAGAGACCCAGTACTTC. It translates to CASSLRPGGYQETQYF.

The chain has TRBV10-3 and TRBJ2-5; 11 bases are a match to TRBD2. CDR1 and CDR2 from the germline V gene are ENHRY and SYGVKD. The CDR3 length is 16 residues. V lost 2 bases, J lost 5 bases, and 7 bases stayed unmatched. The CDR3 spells CAISERLAGGKETQYF. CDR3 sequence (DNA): TGTGCCATCAGTGAGAGGCTAGCGGGAGGAAAGGAGACCCAGTACTTC.

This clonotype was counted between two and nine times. The CDR3 nucleotides read TGTGCCACCAGCAGAGGACTACCACTCTACGAGCAGTACTTC. Translation gives CATSRGLPLYEQYF. The rearrangement joins TRBV15 to TRBJ2-7; D is perhaps TRBD2 (5 bases). This CDR3 comprises 14 residues. The germline V and J ends were trimmed by 1 base and 3 bases, with 10 bases remaining between them. Germline V gene lookup returns CDR1 LNHNV and CDR2 YYDKDF (reference sequence). Full variable domain (remainder filled in from reference TRBV15 and TRBJ2-7): DAMVIQNPRYQVTQFGKPVTLSCSQTLNHNVMYWYQQKSSQAPKLLFHYYDKDFNNEADTPDNFQSRRPNTSFCFLDIRSPGLGDTAMYLCATSRGLPLYEQYFGPGTRLTVT.

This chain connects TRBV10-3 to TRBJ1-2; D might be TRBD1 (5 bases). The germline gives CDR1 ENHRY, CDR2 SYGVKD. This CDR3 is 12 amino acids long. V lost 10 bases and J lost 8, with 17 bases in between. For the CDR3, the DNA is TGTGCCACGACCGTCGGGGGTCTCGGCTACACCTTC. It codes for CATTVGGLGYTF.

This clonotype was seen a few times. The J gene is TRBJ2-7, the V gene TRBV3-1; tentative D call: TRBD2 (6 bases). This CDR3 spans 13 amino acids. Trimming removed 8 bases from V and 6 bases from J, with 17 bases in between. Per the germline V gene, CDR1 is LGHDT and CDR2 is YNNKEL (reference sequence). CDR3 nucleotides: TGTGCCAGCGGGAGGATCAACAGAGGCGAGCAGTACTTC. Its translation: CASGRINRGEQYF.

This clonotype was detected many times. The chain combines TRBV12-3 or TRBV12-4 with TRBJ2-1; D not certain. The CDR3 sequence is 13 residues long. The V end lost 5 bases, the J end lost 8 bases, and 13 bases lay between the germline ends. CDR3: CASSPPGEYEQFF. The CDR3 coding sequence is TGTGCCAGCAGTCCCCCGGGCGAATATGAGCAGTTCTTC.

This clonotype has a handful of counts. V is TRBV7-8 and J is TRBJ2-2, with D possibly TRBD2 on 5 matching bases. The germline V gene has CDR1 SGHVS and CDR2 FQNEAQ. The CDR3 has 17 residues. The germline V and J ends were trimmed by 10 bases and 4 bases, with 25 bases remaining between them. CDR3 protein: CATSDTGSDRGTGELFF. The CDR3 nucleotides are TGTGCCACCAGTGATACGGGATCCGATCGAGGCACCGGGGAGCTGTTTTTT.

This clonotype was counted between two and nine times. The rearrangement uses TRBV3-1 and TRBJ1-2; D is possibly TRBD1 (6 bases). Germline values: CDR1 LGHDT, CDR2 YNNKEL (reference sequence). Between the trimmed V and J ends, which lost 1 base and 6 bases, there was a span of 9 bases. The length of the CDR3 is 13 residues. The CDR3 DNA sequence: TGTGCCAGCAGCCAAGTCAGGGGTCATGGCTACACCTTC. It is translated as CASSQVRGHGYTF.

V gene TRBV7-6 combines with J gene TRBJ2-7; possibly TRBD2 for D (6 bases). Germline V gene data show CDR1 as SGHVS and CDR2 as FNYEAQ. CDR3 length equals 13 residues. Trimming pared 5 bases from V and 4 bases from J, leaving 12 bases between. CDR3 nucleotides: TGTGCCAGCAGCCCCGGCGGGAATTACGAGCAGTACTTC. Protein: CASSPGGNYEQYF.

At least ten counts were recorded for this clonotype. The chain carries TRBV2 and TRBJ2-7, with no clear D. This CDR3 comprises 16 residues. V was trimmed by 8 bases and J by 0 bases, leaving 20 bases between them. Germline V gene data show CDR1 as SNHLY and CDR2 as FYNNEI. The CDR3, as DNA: TGTGCCAGCTGTTCTACCTCTAGTTCGTTCTCCTACGAGCAGTACTTC. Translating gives CASCSTSSSFSYEQYF.

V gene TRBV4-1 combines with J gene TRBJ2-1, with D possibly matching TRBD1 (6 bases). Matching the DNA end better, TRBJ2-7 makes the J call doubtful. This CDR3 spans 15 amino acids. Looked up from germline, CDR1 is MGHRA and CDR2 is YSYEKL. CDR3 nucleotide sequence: TGCGCCAGCAGCCAAGATATGGACAGATACAATGAGCAGTACTTC. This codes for CASSQDMDRYNEQYF.

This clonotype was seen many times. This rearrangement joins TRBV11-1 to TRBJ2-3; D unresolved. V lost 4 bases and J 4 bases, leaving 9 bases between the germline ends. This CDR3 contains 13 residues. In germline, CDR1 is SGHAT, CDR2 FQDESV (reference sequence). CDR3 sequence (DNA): TGTGCCAGCAGCTCAGTCCCCGCAGATACGCAGTATTTT. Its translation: CASSSVPADTQYF.